Listed below are T cell receptor beta chains from one sample, sequenced in a study of blood T cell repertoires in COVID-19. Repertoires were generated with immunoSEQ multiplex PCR, while TCRdb's copy carries only in-frame clones and drops some. This table holds over 150,000 clones, 85% to 95% found once. The sequencing input was peripheral blood. The receptors come from a man aged 50-59 years with acute or convalescent COVID-19. CDR3s include the opening cysteine and the closing phenylalanine or tryptophan. D genes are given only for firm matches. For some rows the clone size is stated as once, few or many, or as a class when expanded; others skip it.

. TRBJ1-5 TRBD1 14 TRBV10-2 CASSGTGSNQPQHF TGCGCCAGCAGTGGGACAGGTTCTAATCAGCCCCAGCATTTT
. TRBJ1-6 . 12 TRBV28 CASRQSRTPLHF TGTGCCAGCAGACAGTCCAGGACACCCCTCCACTTT
. TRBJ2-3 . 14 TRBV29-1 CSVVAPVKTDTQYF TGCAGCGTTGTGGCCCCCGTGAAAACAGATACGCAGTATTTT
. TRBJ2-5 . 15 TRBV3-1/TRBV3-2 CASSQDMEPQETQYF TGTGCCAGCAGCCAAGACATGGAGCCACAAGAGACCCAGTACTTC
once TRBJ1-5 . 15 TRBV7-9 CASSGQTHNNQPQHF TGTGCCAGCAGCGGGCAGACCCACAACAATCAGCCCCAGCATTTT
. TRBJ1-5 . 14 TRBV3-1/TRBV3-2 CASSLQGWDQPQHF TGTGCCAGCAGCCTCCAGGGGTGGGATCAGCCCCAGCATTTT
once TRBJ2-2 TRBD1 14 TRBV6-2/TRBV6-3 CASSWGQGYGELFF TGTGCCAGCAGTTGGGGACAGGGGTACGGGGAGCTGTTTTTT
once TRBJ2-1 TRBD2 14 TRBV20-1 CSASSSGRTNEQFF TGCAGTGCTAGTTCTAGCGGGAGGACCAATGAGCAGTTCTTC
. TRBJ2-3 TRBD2 16 TRBV9 CASSVTSGGAQDTQYF TGTGCCAGCAGCGTAACTAGCGGGGGGGCCCAAGATACGCAGTATTTT
. TRBJ2-1 . 14 TRBV9 CASSVRGAGGEQFF TGTGCCAGCAGCGTTCGCGGGGCTGGAGGTGAGCAGTTCTTC
few TRBJ1-5 TRBD1 14 TRBV2 CASSADRGNQPQHF TGTGCCAGCAGTGCGGACAGGGGAAATCAGCCCCAGCATTTT
. TRBJ2-7 TRBD1 14 TRBV5-1 CASDRGPSSYEQYF TGCGCCAGCGACAGGGGGCCAAGCTCCTACGAGCAGTACTTC
. TRBJ2-2 . 17 TRBV7-9 CASSLPYGGANTGELFF TGTGCCAGCAGCCTCCCGTATGGGGGGGCCAACACCGGGGAGCTGTTTTTT
. TRBJ1-2 . 11 TRBV20-1 CSAGGNYGYTF TGCAGTGCTGGCGGGAATTATGGCTACACCTTC
few TRBJ1-2 TRBD1 14 TRBV10-3 CAISDGQGSSGGTF TGTGCCATCAGTGACGGACAGGGATCCTCAGGCGGGACCTTC
. TRBJ1-1 . 14 TRBV7-2 CASSLGGWNTEAFF TGTGCCAGCAGCTTAGGCGGTTGGAACACTGAAGCTTTCTTT
. TRBJ2-2 . 17 TRBV25-1 CASSESQWVPRTGELFF TGTGCCAGCAGTGAATCACAGTGGGTCCCGCGCACCGGGGAGCTGTTTTTT
few TRBJ2-7 TRBD1 17 TRBV24-1 CATSDPQGATISYEQYF TGTGCCACCAGTGACCCGCAGGGGGCGACCATCTCCTACGAGCAGTACTTC
once TRBJ1-2 . 14 TRBV6-6 CASSPVGRTYGYTF TGTGCCAGCAGCCCCGTGGGGCGTACCTATGGCTACACCTTC
. TRBJ2-3 . 15 TRBV27 CASSFRSASPRTQYF TGTGCCAGCAGTTTTCGGTCAGCTTCACCCAGGACGCAGTATTTT
. TRBJ1-2 . 16 TRBV9 CASSPGLGQTNYGYTF TGTGCCAGCAGCCCGGGACTCGGACAAACTAACTATGGCTACACCTTC
. TRBJ2-3 TRBD2 17 TRBV6-2/TRBV6-3 CASSPERTGGGTDTQYF TGTGCCAGCAGTCCCGAGCGTACGGGGGGGGGCACAGATACGCAGTATTTT
. TRBJ2-3 . 14 TRBV7-3 CASSPGHSTDTQYF TGTGCCAGCAGCCCTGGGCATAGCACAGATACGCAGTATTTT
. TRBJ2-2 . 14 TRBV5-8 CASSLVSASGELFF TGTGCCAGCAGCTTGGTTAGTGCGTCCGGGGAGCTGTTTTTT
. TRBJ2-3 . 15 TRBV10-3 CAIRVGGEQTDTQYF TGTGCCATCAGAGTCGGCGGGGAACAAACAGATACGCAGTATTTT
once TRBJ2-1 . 13 TRBV7-8 CASSPDSYNEQFF TGTGCCAGCAGCCCCGACAGCTACAATGAGCAGTTCTTC
. TRBJ2-7 . 14 TRBV3-1/TRBV3-2 CASSQGAGLKEQYF TGTGCCAGCAGCCAAGGCGCCGGTCTAAAGGAGCAGTACTTC
. TRBJ2-2 TRBD1 14 TRBV19 CASSLTGVTGELFF TGTGCCAGTAGTCTTACAGGGGTCACCGGGGAGCTGTTTTTT
few TRBJ1-3 TRBD1 13 TRBV19 CASSNRGTDTIYF TGTGCCAGTAGTAACAGGGGTACGGACACCATATATTTT
. TRBJ2-3 TRBD2 14 TRBV7-9 CASGDGGGADTQYF TGTGCCAGCGGCGATGGGGGAGGGGCAGATACGCAGTATTTT
. TRBJ1-1 TRBD1 14 TRBV3-1/TRBV3-2 CASSQPGTGVEAFF TGTGCCAGCAGCCAGCCCGGGACAGGGGTTGAAGCTTTCTTT
. TRBJ1-4 . 16 TRBV5-1 CASNEAGVQTSEKLFF TGCGCCAGCAACGAGGCGGGTGTTCAAACTTCTGAAAAACTGTTTTTT